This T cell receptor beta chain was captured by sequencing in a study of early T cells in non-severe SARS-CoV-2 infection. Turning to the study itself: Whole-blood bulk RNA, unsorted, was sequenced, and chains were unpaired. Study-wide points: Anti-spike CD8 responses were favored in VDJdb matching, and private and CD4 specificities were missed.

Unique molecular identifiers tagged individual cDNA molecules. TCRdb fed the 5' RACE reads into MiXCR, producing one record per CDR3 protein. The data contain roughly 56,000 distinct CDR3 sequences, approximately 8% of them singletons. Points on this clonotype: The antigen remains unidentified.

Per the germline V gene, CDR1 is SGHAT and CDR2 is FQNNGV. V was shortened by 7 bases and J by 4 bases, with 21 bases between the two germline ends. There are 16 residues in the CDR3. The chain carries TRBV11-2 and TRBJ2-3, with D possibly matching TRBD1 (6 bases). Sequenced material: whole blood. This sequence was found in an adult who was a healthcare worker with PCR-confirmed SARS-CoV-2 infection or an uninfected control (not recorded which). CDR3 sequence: CASNARGRQGADTQYF. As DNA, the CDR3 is TGTGCCAGCAACGCCAGGGGCAGGCAAGGGGCAGATACGCAGTATTTT.